This is a list of T cell receptor beta chains from one sample in a study of response to subunit inactivated influenza vaccine. One entry per CDR3 protein results from TCRdb running MiXCR on the RT-PCR reads. The sample lists about 180,000 distinct CDR3 sequences; about 10% were seen once. The sequencing used non-naive T cells sorted from PBMCs, collected on the day of vaccination. Source of these receptors: a man between 45 and 60 years old who received an inactivated influenza vaccine. CDR3s include the opening cysteine and the closing phenylalanine or tryptophan. A D gene is named only where the DNA matches it firmly. The listing skips clone size in some rows; elsewhere it reads once, few, many or a size class.

j_gene: TRBJ1-6
abundance: -
v_gene: TRBV2
d_gene: TRBD1
CDR3aa: CASSEAGTGYSPLHF
CDR3nt: TGTGCCAGCAGTGAAGCCGGGACAGGGTATTCACCCCTCCACTTT

j_gene: TRBJ1-6
abundance: many
v_gene: TRBV28
d_gene: TRBD1
CDR3aa: CASTPGQGSSPLHF
CDR3nt: TGTGCCAGCACTCCGGGACAGGGAAGTTCACCCCTCCACTTT

j_gene: TRBJ2-1
abundance: few
v_gene: TRBV12-3/TRBV12-4
d_gene: TRBD1
CDR3aa: CASSLGTGFGEQFF
CDR3nt: TGTGCCAGCAGTTTAGGGACAGGGTTTGGGGAGCAGTTCTTC

j_gene: TRBJ1-1
abundance: -
v_gene: TRBV12-3/TRBV12-4
d_gene: -
CDR3aa: CASSPRAGHLNTEAFF
CDR3nt: TGTGCCAGCAGTCCCCGAGCGGGACATCTGAACACTGAAGCTTTCTTT

j_gene: TRBJ2-2
abundance: few
v_gene: TRBV14
d_gene: TRBD2
CDR3aa: CASRRSGINTGELFF
CDR3nt: TGTGCCAGCAGGAGAAGCGGGATAAACACCGGGGAGCTGTTTTTT

j_gene: TRBJ2-4
abundance: -
v_gene: TRBV7-2
d_gene: -
CDR3aa: CASSFAPSQGNIQYF
CDR3nt: TGTGCCAGCAGCTTCGCCCCCTCACAAGGAAACATTCAGTACTTC

j_gene: TRBJ2-3
abundance: few
v_gene: TRBV7-9
d_gene: TRBD2
CDR3aa: CASSGRTSTDTQYF
CDR3nt: TGTGCCAGCAGCGGCCGGACTAGTACAGATACGCAGTATTTT

j_gene: TRBJ1-5
abundance: many
v_gene: TRBV20-1
d_gene: -
CDR3aa: CSARDRRYGQPQHF
CDR3nt: TGCAGTGCTAGAGATAGGAGGTATGGGCAGCCCCAGCATTTT

j_gene: TRBJ2-7
abundance: many
v_gene: TRBV4-2
d_gene: -
CDR3aa: CASREGDEQYF
CDR3nt: TGTGCCAGCAGGGAAGGGGACGAGCAGTACTTC

j_gene: TRBJ2-2
abundance: few
v_gene: TRBV6-1
d_gene: TRBD2
CDR3aa: CASSVGLAGAGSGELFF
CDR3nt: TGTGCCAGCAGTGTCGGACTAGCGGGGGCCGGCTCCGGGGAGCTGTTTTTT

j_gene: TRBJ2-2
abundance: -
v_gene: TRBV2
d_gene: TRBD2
CDR3aa: CASSLRGVLNTGELFF
CDR3nt: TGTGCCAGCAGCCTGCGGGGGGTCTTGAACACCGGGGAGCTGTTTTTT

j_gene: TRBJ2-1
abundance: -
v_gene: TRBV6-1
d_gene: -
CDR3aa: CASSGVDWGWRNEQFF
CDR3nt: TGTGCCAGCAGTGGGGTGGACTGGGGGTGGAGGAATGAGCAGTTCTTC

j_gene: TRBJ2-5
abundance: many
v_gene: TRBV12-3/TRBV12-4
d_gene: -
CDR3aa: CASKLGETQYF
CDR3nt: TGTGCCAGCAAGTTGGGAGAGACCCAGTACTTC

j_gene: TRBJ2-2
abundance: many
v_gene: TRBV4-3
d_gene: TRBD1
CDR3aa: CASSQKTGGNTGELFF
CDR3nt: TGCGCCAGCAGCCAGAAGACAGGGGGGAACACCGGGGAGCTGTTTTTT

j_gene: TRBJ1-2
abundance: few
v_gene: TRBV28
d_gene: -
CDR3aa: CASSLTPIDGYTF
CDR3nt: TGTGCCAGCAGTTTAACGCCTATAGACGGCTACACCTTC

j_gene: TRBJ2-2
abundance: -
v_gene: TRBV9
d_gene: -
CDR3aa: CASSVALSGAGTGELFF
CDR3nt: TGTGCCAGCAGCGTAGCTTTGTCGGGGGCGGGCACCGGGGAGCTGTTTTTT

j_gene: TRBJ1-1
abundance: few
v_gene: TRBV10-3
d_gene: TRBD1
CDR3aa: CAISVRQGATEAFF
CDR3nt: TGTGCCATCAGTGTTAGGCAGGGGGCGACTGAAGCTTTCTTT

j_gene: TRBJ2-6
abundance: many
v_gene: TRBV5-1
d_gene: TRBD1
CDR3aa: CASHRGSSGANVLTF
CDR3nt: TGCGCCAGCCACAGGGGAAGCTCTGGGGCCAACGTCCTGACTTTC

j_gene: TRBJ2-4
abundance: -
v_gene: TRBV19
d_gene: TRBD2
CDR3aa: CASSLQTSGGTKNIQYF
CDR3nt: TGTGCCAGTAGTCTCCAGACTAGCGGGGGCACCAAAAACATTCAGTACTTC

j_gene: TRBJ1-1
abundance: many
v_gene: TRBV3-1
d_gene: -
CDR3aa: CASSPLPGTEAFF
CDR3nt: TGTGCCAGCAGCCCTCTACCAGGCACTGAAGCTTTCTTT

j_gene: TRBJ1-5
abundance: few
v_gene: TRBV6-1
d_gene: -
CDR3aa: CASSGDRSNQPQHF
CDR3nt: TGTGCCAGCAGCGGCGATAGGAGCAATCAGCCCCAGCATTTT

j_gene: TRBJ2-7
abundance: many
v_gene: TRBV20-1
d_gene: TRBD2
CDR3aa: CSARDLAGGSSYEQYF
CDR3nt: TGCAGTGCTAGAGATCTAGCGGGAGGGAGCTCCTACGAGCAGTACTTC